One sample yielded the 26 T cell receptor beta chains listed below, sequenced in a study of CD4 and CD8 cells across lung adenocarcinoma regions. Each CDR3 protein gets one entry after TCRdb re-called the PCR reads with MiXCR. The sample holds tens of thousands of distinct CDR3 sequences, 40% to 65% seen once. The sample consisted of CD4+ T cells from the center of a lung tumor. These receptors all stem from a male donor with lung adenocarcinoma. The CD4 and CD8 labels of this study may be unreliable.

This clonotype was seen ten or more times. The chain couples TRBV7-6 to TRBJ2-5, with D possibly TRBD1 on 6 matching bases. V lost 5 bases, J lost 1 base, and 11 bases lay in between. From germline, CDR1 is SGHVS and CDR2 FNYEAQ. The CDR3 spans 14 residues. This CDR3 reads CASSRTALQETQYF. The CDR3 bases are TGTGCCAGCAGCCGGACAGCCCTCCAAGAGACCCAGTACTTC.

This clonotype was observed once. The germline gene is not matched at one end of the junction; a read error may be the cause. CDR3 region: CASSSTRTEELFF. CDR3 coding DNA: TGTGCCAGCAGTTCGACGAGGACCGAGGAGCTGTTCTTT. The rearrangement links TRBV6-5 to TRBJ2-1; D gene unclear. Looked up from germline, CDR1 is MNHEY and CDR2 is SVGAGI. The CDR3 runs 13 residues.

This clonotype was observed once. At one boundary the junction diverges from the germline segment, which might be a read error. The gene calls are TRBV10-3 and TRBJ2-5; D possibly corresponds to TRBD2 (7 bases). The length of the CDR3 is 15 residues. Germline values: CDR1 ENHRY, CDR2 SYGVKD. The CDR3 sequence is CAGGDGGGGQETQYF. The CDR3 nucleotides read TGTGCCGGGGGTGACGGGGGCGGGGGCCAAGAGACGCAGTACTTC.

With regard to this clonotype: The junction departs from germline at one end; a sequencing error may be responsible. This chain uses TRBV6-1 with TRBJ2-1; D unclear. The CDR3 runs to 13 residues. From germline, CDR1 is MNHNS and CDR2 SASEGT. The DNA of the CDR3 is TGTGCCAGCCGTGAAGTGAGCAGCGATGAGCAGTTCTTT. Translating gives CASREVSSDEQFF.

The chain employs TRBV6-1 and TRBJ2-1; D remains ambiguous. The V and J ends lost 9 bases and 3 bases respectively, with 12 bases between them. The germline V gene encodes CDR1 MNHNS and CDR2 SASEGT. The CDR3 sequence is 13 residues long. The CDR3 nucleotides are TGTGCCAGTCTACTCAACCTCTACAATGAGCAGTTCTTC. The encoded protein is CASLLNLYNEQFF.

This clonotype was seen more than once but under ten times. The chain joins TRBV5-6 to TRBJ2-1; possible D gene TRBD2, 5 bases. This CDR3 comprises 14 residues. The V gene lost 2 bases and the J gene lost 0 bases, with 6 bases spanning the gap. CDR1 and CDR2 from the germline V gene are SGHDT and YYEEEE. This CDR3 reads CASSFTSSYNEQFF. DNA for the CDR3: TGTGCCAGCAGCTTTACTAGCTCCTACAATGAGCAGTTCTTC.

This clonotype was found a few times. CDR3 protein: CAISDWHSPGDTQYF. The DNA of the CDR3 is TGTGCCATCAGTGACTGGCACTCTCCCGGCGATACGCAGTATTTT. V gene TRBV10-3 combines with J gene TRBJ2-3, with no clear D. CDR3 length: 15 residues. In germline, CDR1 is ENHRY, CDR2 SYGVKD. V shed 3 bases and J shed 6 bases, with 16 bases lying between them.

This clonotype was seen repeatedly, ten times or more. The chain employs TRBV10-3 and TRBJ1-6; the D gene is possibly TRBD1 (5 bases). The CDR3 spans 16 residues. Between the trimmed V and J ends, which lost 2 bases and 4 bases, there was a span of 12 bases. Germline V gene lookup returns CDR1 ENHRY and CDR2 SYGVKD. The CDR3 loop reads CAISEGQNRYNSPLHF. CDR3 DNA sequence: TGTGCCATCAGTGAGGGACAAAACCGTTATAATTCACCCCTCCACTTT.

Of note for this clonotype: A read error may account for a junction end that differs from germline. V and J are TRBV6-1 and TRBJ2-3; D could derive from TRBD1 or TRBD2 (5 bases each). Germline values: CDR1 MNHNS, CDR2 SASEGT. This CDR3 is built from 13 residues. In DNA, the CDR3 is TGTGCCCTCCGTGCAGGGAGCACCGATGCGCAGTACTTT. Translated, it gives CALRAGSTDAQYF.

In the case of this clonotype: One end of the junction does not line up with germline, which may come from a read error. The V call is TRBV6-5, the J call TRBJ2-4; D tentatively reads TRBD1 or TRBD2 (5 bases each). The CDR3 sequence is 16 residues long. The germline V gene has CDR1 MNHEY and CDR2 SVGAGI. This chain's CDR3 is CASSYLGTRAKDTQYF. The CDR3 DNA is TGTGCCAGCAGCTACTTGGGGACGAGAGCCAAAGATACGCAGTATTTC.

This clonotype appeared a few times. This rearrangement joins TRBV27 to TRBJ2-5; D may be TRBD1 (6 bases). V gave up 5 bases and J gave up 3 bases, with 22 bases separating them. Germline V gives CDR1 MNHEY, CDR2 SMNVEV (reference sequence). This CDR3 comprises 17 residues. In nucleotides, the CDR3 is TGTGCCAGCAGTCCGGGCCGAGGGGGTTGTGACAAAGAGACCCAGTACTTC. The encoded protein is CASSPGRGGCDKETQYF.

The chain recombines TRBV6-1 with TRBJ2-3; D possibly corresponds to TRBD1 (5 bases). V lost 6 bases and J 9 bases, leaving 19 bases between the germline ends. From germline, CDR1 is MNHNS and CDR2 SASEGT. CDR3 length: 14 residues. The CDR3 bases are TGTGCCAGCAGGGGGCGACTGGCCAAAGACACGCAGTATTTT. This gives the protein CASRGRLAKDTQYF.

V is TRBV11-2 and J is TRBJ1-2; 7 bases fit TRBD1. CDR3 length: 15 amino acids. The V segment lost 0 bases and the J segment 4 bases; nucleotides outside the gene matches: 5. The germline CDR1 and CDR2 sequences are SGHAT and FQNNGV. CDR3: CASSLDTGVGYGYTF. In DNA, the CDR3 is TGTGCCAGCAGCTTAGATACAGGGGTGGGCTATGGCTACACCTTC.

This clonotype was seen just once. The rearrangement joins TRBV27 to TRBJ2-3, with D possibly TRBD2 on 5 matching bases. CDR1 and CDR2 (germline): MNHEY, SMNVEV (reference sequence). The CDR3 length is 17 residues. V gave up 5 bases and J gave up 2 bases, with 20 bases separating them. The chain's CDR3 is CASSAGRGARDTDTQYF. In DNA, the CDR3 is TGTGCCAGCAGTGCGGGCCGAGGAGCTCGTGACACAGATACGCAGTATTTT.

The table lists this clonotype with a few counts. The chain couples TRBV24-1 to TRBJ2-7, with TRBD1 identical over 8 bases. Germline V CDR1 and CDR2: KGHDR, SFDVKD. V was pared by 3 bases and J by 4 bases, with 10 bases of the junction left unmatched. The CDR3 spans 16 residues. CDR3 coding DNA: TGTGCCACCAGTGATCGACGGACAGGGACAACTTACGAGCAGTACTTC. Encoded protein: CATSDRRTGTTYEQYF.

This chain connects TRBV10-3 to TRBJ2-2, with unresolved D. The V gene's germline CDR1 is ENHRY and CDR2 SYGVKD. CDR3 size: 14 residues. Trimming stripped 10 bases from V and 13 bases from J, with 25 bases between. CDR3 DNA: TGTGCCACCTTGACGGGCCTAAACACAGATGCGCTGTTTTTT. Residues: CATLTGLNTDALFF.

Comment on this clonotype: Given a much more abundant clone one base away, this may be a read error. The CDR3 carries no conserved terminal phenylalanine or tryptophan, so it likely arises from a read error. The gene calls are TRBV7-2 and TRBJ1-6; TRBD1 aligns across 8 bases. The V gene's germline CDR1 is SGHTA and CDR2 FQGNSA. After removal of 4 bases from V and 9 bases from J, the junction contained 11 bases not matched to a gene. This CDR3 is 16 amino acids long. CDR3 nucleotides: TGTGCCAGCAGCTCTTATAGCAGGGGGCTAGGTTCACCCCTCCACTTA. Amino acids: CASSSYSRGLGSPLHL.

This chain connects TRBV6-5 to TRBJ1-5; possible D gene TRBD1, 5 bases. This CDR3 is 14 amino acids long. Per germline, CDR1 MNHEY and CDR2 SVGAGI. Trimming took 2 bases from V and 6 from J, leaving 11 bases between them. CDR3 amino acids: CASSYGGIGQPQHF. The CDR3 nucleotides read TGTGCCAGCAGTTACGGGGGTATCGGTCAGCCCCAGCATTTT.

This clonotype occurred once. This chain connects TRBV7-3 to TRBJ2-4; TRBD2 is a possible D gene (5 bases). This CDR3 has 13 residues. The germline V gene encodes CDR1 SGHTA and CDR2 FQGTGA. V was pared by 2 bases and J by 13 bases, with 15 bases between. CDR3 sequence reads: CASSLEMRDEQYF. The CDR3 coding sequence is TGTGCCAGCAGCTTAGAAATGAGGGATGAGCAGTACTTC. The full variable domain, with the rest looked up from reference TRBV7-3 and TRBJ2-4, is GAGVSQTPSNKVTEKGKYVELRCDPISGHTALYWYRQSLGQGPEFLIYFQGTGAADDSGLPNDRFFAVRPEGSVSTLKIQRTERGDSAVYLCASSLEMRDEQYFGAGTRLSVL.

The CDR3 sequence is CASRRDSSYEQYF. The CDR3 DNA reads as TGTGCCAGCAGGCGCGACAGCTCCTACGAGCAGTACTTC. The chain uses TRBV11-3 and TRBJ2-1; D perhaps matches TRBD1 (5 bases). The tail of the sequence fits TRBJ2-7 better, so the J call may be wrong. Per the germline V gene, CDR1 is SGHNT and CDR2 is YENEEA. This CDR3 contains 13 residues.

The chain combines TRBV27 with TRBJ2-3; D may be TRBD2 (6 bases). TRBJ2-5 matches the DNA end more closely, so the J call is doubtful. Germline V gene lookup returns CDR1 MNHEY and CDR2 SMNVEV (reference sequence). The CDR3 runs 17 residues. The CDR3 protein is CASSAGRGAPGPDTQYF. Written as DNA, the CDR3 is TGTGCCAGCAGTGCGGGGCGAGGAGCTCCTGGGCCAGATACCCAGTACTTC.

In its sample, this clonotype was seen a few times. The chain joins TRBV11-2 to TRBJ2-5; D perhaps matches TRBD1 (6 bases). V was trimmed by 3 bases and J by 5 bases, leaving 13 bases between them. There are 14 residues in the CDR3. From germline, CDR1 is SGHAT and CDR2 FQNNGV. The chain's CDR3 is CASSFTPGAETQYF. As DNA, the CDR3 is TGTGCCAGCAGCTTCACCCCAGGGGCCGAGACCCAGTACTTC.

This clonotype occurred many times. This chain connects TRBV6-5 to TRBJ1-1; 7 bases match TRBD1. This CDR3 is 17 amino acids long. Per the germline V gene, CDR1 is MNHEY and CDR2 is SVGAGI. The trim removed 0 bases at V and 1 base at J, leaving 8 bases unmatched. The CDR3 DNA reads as TGTGCCAGCAGTTACTCGAGGGGACAGTCTTCGAACACTGAAGCTTTCTTT. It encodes CASSYSRGQSSNTEAFF.

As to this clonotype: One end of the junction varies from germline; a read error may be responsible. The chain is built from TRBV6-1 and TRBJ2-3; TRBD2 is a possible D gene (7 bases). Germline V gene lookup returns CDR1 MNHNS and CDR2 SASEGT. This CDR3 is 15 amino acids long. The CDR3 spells CASSRGGGSKDTQYF. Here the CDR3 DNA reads TGTGCCAGCAGTAGGGGGGGGGGAAGCAAAGATACTCAGTATTTT.

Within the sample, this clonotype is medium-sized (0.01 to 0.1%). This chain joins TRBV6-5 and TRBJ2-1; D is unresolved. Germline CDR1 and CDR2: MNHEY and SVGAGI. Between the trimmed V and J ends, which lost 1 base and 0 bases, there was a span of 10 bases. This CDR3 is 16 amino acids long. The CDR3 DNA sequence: TGTGCCAGCAGTTACTTGGATTTCACCTCCTACAATGAGCAGTTCTTC. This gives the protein CASSYLDFTSYNEQFF.

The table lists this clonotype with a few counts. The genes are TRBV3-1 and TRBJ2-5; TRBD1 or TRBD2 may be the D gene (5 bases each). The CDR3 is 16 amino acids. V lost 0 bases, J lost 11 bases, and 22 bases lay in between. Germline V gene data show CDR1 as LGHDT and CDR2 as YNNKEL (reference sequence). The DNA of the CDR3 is TGTGCCAGCAGCCAAGATAATGCCGGGGCAAAAAGGGAGCAGTACTTC. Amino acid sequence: CASSQDNAGAKREQYF.